These 9 T cell receptor beta chains originate from one sample sequenced in a study of blood T cell repertoires in COVID-19. Profiled with immunoSEQ multiplex PCR; TCRdb holds only in-frame clones, not every one. The table lists approximately 220,000 clones, 83% of them singletons. The specimen sequenced was PBMCs or T cells enriched from blood (not recorded which). The receptors originated from a woman aged 45-59 years who had been exposed to COVID-19.

This chain links TRBV28 with TRBJ1-5; tentative D call: TRBD1 (6 bases). The CDR3 has 14 amino acids. Trimming pared 5 bases from V and 7 bases from J, leaving 15 bases between. Germline-derived CDR1 and CDR2 are MDHEN and SYDVKM. This CDR3 reads CASSPQGFGQPQHF. CDR3 bases: TGTGCCAGCAGTCCTCAGGGGTTCGGCCAGCCCCAGCATTTT.

The sample holds a few counts of this clone. The chain couples TRBV21-1 to TRBJ2-7; TRBD2 is taken as the D call from the table, unchecked against the DNA. TRBV21-1 is described as a pseudogene. CDR3 size: 22 residues. CDR3 amino acids: CASSKPTGLGSGGPHFSYEQYF. For the CDR3, the DNA is TGTGCCAGCAGCAAACCCACAGGGTTGGGTAGCGGGGGGCCGCACTTCTCCTACGAGCAGTACTTC.

This clone appeared once. The CDR3 here is CSVESSSGVYNEQFF. CDR3 in DNA: TGCAGCGTTGAGTCGTCTAGCGGGGTTTACAATGAGCAGTTCTTC. V is TRBV29-1 and J is TRBJ2-1, with 9 bases matching TRBD2. The J segment lost 4 bases and the V segment lost 3 bases, leaving 7 bases of the junction unmatched. Germline V gene lookup returns CDR1 SQVTM and CDR2 ANQGSEA. The CDR3 length is 15 residues.

The gene calls are TRBV19 and TRBJ2-7; 12 bases align to TRBD2. The trim removed 3 bases at V and 4 bases at J, leaving 4 bases unmatched. CDR1 is LNHDA, CDR2 SQIVND, per germline (reference sequence). The CDR3 sequence is 15 residues long. CDR3 coding DNA: TGTGCCAGTAGTATCTCCGGGACTAGCGGGTACGAGCAGTACTTC. Amino acid sequence: CASSISGTSGYEQYF.

This chain links TRBV6-2 or TRBV6-3 with TRBJ2-1, with TRBD1 as a possible D gene (5 bases). The CDR3 is 11 amino acids. V dropped 5 bases and J dropped 6 bases, with 5 bases sitting between them. Germline CDR1 and CDR2: MNHEY and SVGEGT. CDR3 nucleotides: TGTGCCAGCAGTCAGGGCAATGAGCAGTTCTTC. Encoded protein: CASSQGNEQFF.

V and J are TRBV27 and TRBJ2-5; 8 nucleotides match TRBD2. Germline lookup yields CDR1 MNHEY and CDR2 SMNVEV (reference sequence). Trimming cost V 2 bases and J 4 bases; bases outside gene matches: 6. The CDR3 contains 15 residues. The DNA of the CDR3 is TGTGCCAGCAGTTTAGCGGGGGGTCGGCTAGAGACCCAGTACTTC. This codes for CASSLAGGRLETQYF.

This clone occurred once. V is TRBV25-1 and J is TRBJ2-5, with TRBD2 as a possible D gene (5 bases). The CDR3 runs 14 residues. CDR1 and CDR2 (germline): MGHDK, SYGVNS. Trimming removed 1 base at V and 7 bases at J, with 13 bases between. Here the CDR3 reads CASSESKAAGTQYF. Written as DNA, the CDR3 is TGTGCCAGCAGTGAATCGAAGGCGGCGGGGACCCAGTACTTC.

CDR3 amino acids: CASSSGGMNTEAFF. As DNA, the CDR3 is TGCGCCAGCAGCAGCGGGGGCATGAACACTGAAGCTTTCTTT. J is TRBJ1-1 and V is TRBV4-3; possible D gene TRBD1, 6 bases. V lost 5 bases and J lost 0, with 10 bases in between. CDR3 size: 14 residues. The germline CDR1 and CDR2 sequences are LGHNA and YSLEER.

The V call is TRBV15, the J call TRBJ1-1, with 7 bases that match TRBD1. V lost 6 bases to trimming and J lost 4 bases; unmatched junction nucleotides: 8. Germline CDR1 LNHNV, CDR2 YYDKDF (reference sequence). The length of the CDR3 is 14 residues. CDR3 in amino acids: CATRLQGVVTEAFF. For the CDR3, the DNA is TGTGCCACCAGACTCCAGGGGGTCGTCACTGAAGCTTTCTTT.